Below, 5 T cell receptor beta chains from the same sample are listed, as sequenced in a study of brain metastases from non-small cell lung cancer. TCRdb keeps only in-frame clones here, not all; method: immunoSEQ multiplex PCR. Of about 6,000 clones in the sample, about four fifths are singletons; the top ten hold approximately 7%. Sequencing input: primary lung tumor tissue. The receptor set was obtained from a donor over 35 with non-small cell lung cancer.

This chain joins TRBV9 and TRBJ2-1, with D possibly called TRBD1 or TRBD2 (5 bases each). Looked up from germline, CDR1 is SGDLS and CDR2 is YYNGEE. The CDR3 extends over 13 amino acids. Trimming removed 2 bases at V and 8 bases at J, with 11 bases between. CDR3 in amino acids: CASSVLGTDEQFF. In DNA, the CDR3 is TGTGCCAGCAGCGTCCTAGGGACGGATGAGCAGTTCTTC. Drawing the rest from reference TRBV9 and TRBJ2-1, the complete variable domain is DSGVTQTPKHLITATGQRVTLRCSPRSGDLSVYWYQQSLDQGLQFLIQYYNGEERAKGNILERFSAQQFPDLHSELNLSSLELGDSALYFCASSVLGTDEQFFGPGTRLTVL.

The chain carries TRBV9 and TRBJ2-3; 10 bases align to TRBD2. Germline V gene data show CDR1 as SGDLS and CDR2 as YYNGEE. The CDR3 extends over 16 amino acids. Trimming cost V 0 bases and J 4 bases; bases outside gene matches: 5. The CDR3 DNA reads TGTGCCAGCAGCGTAGGAAGCGGGGGGGCGTCAGATACGCAGTATTTT. Translation: CASSVGSGGASDTQYF.

V gene TRBV25-1 combines with J gene TRBJ1-1; no definite D call. Germline CDR1 and CDR2: MGHDK and SYGVNS. CDR3 size: 11 residues. The V gene lost 6 bases and the J gene lost 6 bases, with 8 bases spanning the gap. The CDR3 reads CASRERSEAFF. CDR3 DNA sequence: TGTGCCAGCAGGGAGAGATCTGAAGCTTTCTTT.

This clone was observed a single time. The chain uses TRBV7-9 and TRBJ1-1; unclear D gene. Germline V CDR1 and CDR2: SEHNR, FQNEAQ (reference sequence). V gave up 3 bases and J gave up 1 base, with 9 bases separating them. There are 14 residues in the CDR3. The CDR3 reads CASSFRAENTEAFF. CDR3 bases: TGTGCCAGCAGCTTCCGGGCGGAGAACACTGAAGCTTTCTTT. Full variable domain (rest looked up from reference TRBV7-9 and TRBJ1-1): DTGVSQNPRHKITKRGQNVTFRCDPISEHNRLYWYRQTLGQGPEFLTYFQNEAQLEKSRLLSDRFSAERPKGSFSTLEIQRTEQGDSAMYLCASSFRAENTEAFFGQGTRLTVV.

Of note for this clone: Just one base apart from a much larger clone, this may be a read error. Other DNA sequences within the sample encode an identical CDR3. The V gene is TRBV29-1, the J gene TRBJ2-7; 8 bases line up with TRBD1. Per germline, CDR1 SQVTM and CDR2 ANQGSEA. V shed 3 bases and J 0 bases; nucleotides not matched to a gene: 4. The CDR3 consists of 14 residues. The CDR3 loop is CSVDQTGDSYEQYF. Here the CDR3 DNA reads TGCAGCGTTGATCAGACAGGGGACTCCTACGAGCAGTACTTC.